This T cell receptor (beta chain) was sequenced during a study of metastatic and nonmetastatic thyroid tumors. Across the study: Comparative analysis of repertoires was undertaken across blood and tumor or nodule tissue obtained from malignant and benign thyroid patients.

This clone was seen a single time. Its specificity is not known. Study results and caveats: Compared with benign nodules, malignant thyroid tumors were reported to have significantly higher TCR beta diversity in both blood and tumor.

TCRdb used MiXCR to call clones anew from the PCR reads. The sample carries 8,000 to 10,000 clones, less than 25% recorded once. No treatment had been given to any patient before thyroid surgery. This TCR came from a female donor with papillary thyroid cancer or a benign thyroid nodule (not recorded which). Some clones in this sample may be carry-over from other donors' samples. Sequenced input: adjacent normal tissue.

The CDR3, as DNA: TGCGCCAGCAGACGGGACGCGGGGACCTCCTACGAGCAGTACTTC. It codes for CASRRDAGTSYEQYF. The V gene is TRBV5-1, the J gene TRBJ2-7; D possibly corresponds to TRBD2 (6 bases). Germline V gives CDR1 SGHRS, CDR2 YFSETQ. The CDR3 has 15 amino acids. Between the trimmed V and J ends, which lost 5 bases and 0 bases, there was a span of 15 bases.